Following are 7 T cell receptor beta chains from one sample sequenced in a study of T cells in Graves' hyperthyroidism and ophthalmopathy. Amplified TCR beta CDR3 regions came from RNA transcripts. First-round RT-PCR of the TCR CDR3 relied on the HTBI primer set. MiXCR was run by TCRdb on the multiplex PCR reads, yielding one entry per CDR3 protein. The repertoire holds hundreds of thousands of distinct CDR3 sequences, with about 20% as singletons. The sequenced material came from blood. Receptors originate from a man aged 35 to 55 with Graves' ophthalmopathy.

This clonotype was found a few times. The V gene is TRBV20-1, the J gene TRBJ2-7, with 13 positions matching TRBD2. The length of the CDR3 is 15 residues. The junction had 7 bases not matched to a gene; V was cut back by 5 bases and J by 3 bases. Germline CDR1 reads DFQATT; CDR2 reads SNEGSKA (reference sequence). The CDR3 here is CSAGRTSGGYYEQYF. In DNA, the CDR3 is TGCAGTGCTGGTCGGACTAGCGGGGGCTACTACGAGCAGTACTTC.

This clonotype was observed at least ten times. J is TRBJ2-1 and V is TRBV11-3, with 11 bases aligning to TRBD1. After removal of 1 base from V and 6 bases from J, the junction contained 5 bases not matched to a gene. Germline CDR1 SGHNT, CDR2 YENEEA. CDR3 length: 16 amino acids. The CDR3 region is CASSLVGTGGFNEQFF. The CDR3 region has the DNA TGTGCCAGCAGCTTAGTGGGGACAGGGGGATTCAATGAGCAGTTCTTC. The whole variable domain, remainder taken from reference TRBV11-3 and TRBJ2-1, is EAGVVQSPRYKIIEKKQPVAFWCNPISGHNTLYWYLQNLGQGPELLIRYENEEAVDDSQLPKDRFSAERLKGVDSTLKIQPAELGDSAVYLCASSLVGTGGFNEQFFGPGTRLTVL.

The CDR3 nucleotides read TGTGCCACCGGTCAGGGGGCCTACAATGAGCAGTTCTTC. The encoded protein is CATGQGAYNEQFF. The chain carries TRBV15 and TRBJ2-1, with 7 positions matching TRBD1. Germline CDR1 is LNHNV and CDR2 is YYDKDF (reference sequence). Trimming cost V 8 bases and J 2 bases; bases outside gene matches: 3. This CDR3 has 13 amino acids.

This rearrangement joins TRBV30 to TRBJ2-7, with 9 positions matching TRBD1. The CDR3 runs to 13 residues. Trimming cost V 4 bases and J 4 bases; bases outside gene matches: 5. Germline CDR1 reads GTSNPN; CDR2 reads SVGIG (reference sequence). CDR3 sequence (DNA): TGTGCCTGGAATACAGGGGGCTTTTACGAGCAGTACTTC. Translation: CAWNTGGFYEQYF.

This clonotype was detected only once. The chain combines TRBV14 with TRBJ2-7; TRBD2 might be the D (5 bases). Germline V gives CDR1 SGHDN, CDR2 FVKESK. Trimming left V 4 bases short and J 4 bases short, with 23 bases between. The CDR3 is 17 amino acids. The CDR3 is CASSRSGYRAPRYEQYF. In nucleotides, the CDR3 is TGTGCCAGCAGCCGAAGCGGCTACAGAGCGCCTCGTTACGAGCAGTACTTC.

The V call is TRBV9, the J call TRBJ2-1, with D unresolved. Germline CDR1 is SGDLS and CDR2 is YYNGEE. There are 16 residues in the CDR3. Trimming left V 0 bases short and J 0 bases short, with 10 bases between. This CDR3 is CASSVAPQISYNEQFF. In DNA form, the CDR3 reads TGTGCCAGCAGCGTAGCCCCACAGATCTCCTACAATGAGCAGTTCTTC.

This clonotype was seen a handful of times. CDR3 coding DNA: TGCAGTGCTAGACCCCTGGGGACAGCCTCGCGCTATGGCTACACCTTC. Its translation is CSARPLGTASRYGYTF. The chain recombines TRBV20-1 with TRBJ1-2; 7 bases align to TRBD1. V was pared by 2 bases and J by 4 bases, with 13 bases of the junction left unmatched. The CDR3 totals 16 residues. The V gene's germline CDR1 is DFQATT and CDR2 SNEGSKA (reference sequence).